Listed below are T cell receptor beta chains from one sample, sequenced in a study of regulatory T cells in long-lasting Graves disease. From the multiplex PCR reads, TCRdb called clonotypes with MiXCR, one entry per CDR3 protein. The repertoire holds under 500,000 distinct CDR3 sequences, roughly 20% seen once, with 7.8% in the top ten. The sequenced sample was peripheral blood mononuclear cells (PBMCs), obtained when the disease was refractory, from a patient treated with antithyroid drugs. The receptor set was obtained from a female donor with Graves disease. CDR3s include the opening cysteine and the closing phenylalanine or tryptophan. D genes are given only for firm matches. Only part of the rows carry a size: once, few, many, or a class if the clone is expanded.

.,TRBV20-1,few,TRBJ2-7,13,TGCAGTGCCGACATGGCTAACTCCTACGAGCAGTACTTC,CSADMANSYEQYF
TRBD2,TRBV9,few,TRBJ2-5,15,TGTGCCAGCAGCGAAGGAGCGGGAGTCCGAGAGACCCAGTACTTC,CASSEGAGVRETQYF
TRBD1,TRBV6-1,.,TRBJ2-5,15,TGTGCCAGCAGCAGACCGGGACAGGGGAAAGAGACCCAGTACTTC,CASSRPGQGKETQYF
.,TRBV27,many,TRBJ1-2,12,TGTGCCAGCAGTTTCAGTGGGTATGGCTACACCTTC,CASSFSGYGYTF
.,TRBV7-2,many,TRBJ2-7,15,TGTGCCAGCAGCTTAGCATCCAGGGTCTCCTACGAGCAGTACTTC,CASSLASRVSYEQYF
.,TRBV7-2,many,TRBJ2-7,15,TGTGCCAGCAGCTTAGACGCAGCTTATGACTACGAGCAGTACTTC,CASSLDAAYDYEQYF
.,TRBV2,many,TRBJ1-4,13,TGTGCCAGCAGTCAGGAGGGTCCAGTAAAACTGTTTTTT,CASSQEGPVKLFF
.,TRBV5-1,.,TRBJ2-5,15,TGCGCGATCAAACGAGGGGACACCCTGGGGGAGACCCAGTACTTC,CAIKRGDTLGETQYF
.,TRBV19,.,TRBJ2-5,14,TGTGCCAGTAGTATTCGACTTATTCGGGAGACCCAGTACTTC,CASSIRLIRETQYF
.,TRBV6-2/TRBV6-3,many,TRBJ2-5,14,TGTGCCAGCAGTTACGGGACAAAACAAGAGACCCAGTACTTC,CASSYGTKQETQYF
.,TRBV27,few,TRBJ1-1,13,TGTGCCAGCAGTTTCGCGGGAGGCACTGAAGCTTTCTTT,CASSFAGGTEAFF
.,TRBV2,many,TRBJ1-4,15,TGTGCCAGCAGTGTTAGAGGGCCGGGAGGTGAAAAACTGTTTTTT,CASSVRGPGGEKLFF
TRBD1,TRBV27,.,TRBJ2-1,14,TGTGCCAGCAGTTTGCGGACAGGTTACAATGAGCAGTTCTTC,CASSLRTGYNEQFF
.,TRBV6-1,.,TRBJ1-6,16,TGTGCCAGCAGCCTTGGACAGAGAGTCTATAATTCACCCCTCCACTTT,CASSLGQRVYNSPLHF
TRBD1,TRBV7-6,few,TRBJ2-3,16,TGTGCCAGCAGCTTAGACCTCAGGGGGCGAATAGATACGCAGTATTTT,CASSLDLRGRIDTQYF
.,TRBV5-1,many,TRBJ1-4,15,TGCGCCAGCAGTCTAACAGGGCGCACTAATGAAAAACTGTTTTTT,CASSLTGRTNEKLFF
TRBD1,TRBV28,few,TRBJ1-1,15,TGTGCCAGCAGTTTATTCCGGGACAGGGATTTTTTAGCTTTCTTT,CASSLFRDRDFLAFF
.,TRBV7-2,many,TRBJ1-2,13,TGTGCCAGCAGTCAGGACGTGTATCTCGGCTACACCTTC,CASSQDVYLGYTF
.,TRBV5-4,few,TRBJ1-1,14,TGTGCCACCCACGTCGGGAAACGGACCACTGAAGCTTTCTTT,CATHVGKRTTEAFF
.,TRBV6-5,many,TRBJ2-5,15,TGTGCCAGCAGTTACCTCCCTCGGTCCCAAGAGACCCAGTACTTC,CASSYLPRSQETQYF
TRBD1,TRBV5-1,few,TRBJ2-7,14,TGCGCCAGCAGCAGGGACAGGGGGAACTACGAGCAGTACTTC,CASSRDRGNYEQYF
TRBD1,TRBV3-1,few,TRBJ2-5,20,TGTGCCAGCAGACCAGTGACGTCCCGGGACAGGGGGCGCGGACAAGAGACCCAGTACTTC,CASRPVTSRDRGRGQETQYF
TRBD2,TRBV20-1,.,TRBJ2-7,15,TGCAGTGCACAAGAGGCAGCGGGAGGTTCCTACGAGCAGTACTTC,CSAQEAAGGSYEQYF
.,TRBV4-3,few,TRBJ1-1,19,TGCGCCAGCAGCCAAGATCTTATAGGAACATCGGACATGAACACTGAAGCTTTCTTT,CASSQDLIGTSDMNTEAFF
.,TRBV7-8,many,TRBJ2-7,12,TGTGCCAGCAGCTCCACCCGCTACGAGCAGTACTTC,CASSSTRYEQYF
.,TRBV28,few,TRBJ2-7,12,TGTGCCAGCACCTCCCTCGGGGACGAGCAGTACTTC,CASTSLGDEQYF
TRBD1,TRBV6-2/TRBV6-3,.,TRBJ1-1,12,TGTGCCAGCAGTGACGGACAGGAAGAAGCTTTCTTT,CASSDGQEEAFF
.,TRBV25-1,many,TRBJ1-4,18,TGTGCCAGCAGTGAATTTGGGAGGGAAGGGGCAACTAATGAAAAACTGTTTTTT,CASSEFGREGATNEKLFF
.,TRBV30,many,TRBJ2-5,11,TGTGCCTGGATAAGCGGGGAGACCCAGTACTTC,CAWISGETQYF
.,TRBV7-8,.,TRBJ2-7,15,TGTGCCAGCAGCTACTTACCCAGGGACATCTACGAGCAGTACTTC,CASSYLPRDIYEQYF
.,TRBV15,.,TRBJ1-1,13,TGTGCCACCAGCAGAGGGTTAAGGGATTGGGCTTTCTTT,CATSRGLRDWAFF
.,TRBV29-1,many,TRBJ1-4,14,TGCAGCGCAACCCGGGACCTTGGAAAGGAAAAACTGTTTTTT,CSATRDLGKEKLFF
TRBD2,TRBV30,.,TRBJ2-7,14,TGTGCCTGGAGTCGGACTAGCGGGACCTACGAGCAGTACTTC,CAWSRTSGTYEQYF
.,TRBV28,many,TRBJ2-7,16,TGTGCCAGCAGTTTAGAGGGGCTGGATCCCTACGTCGAGCAGTACTTC,CASSLEGLDPYVEQYF
.,TRBV5-1,few,TRBJ2-3,17,TGCGCCAGCAGCTTGGCCTTGGCTGGGGTTGGCACAGATACGCAGTATTTT,CASSLALAGVGTDTQYF
.,TRBV19,.,TRBJ1-1,13,TGTGCCAGTAGTCGCAGGGAAGGAATCGAAGCTTTCTTT,CASSRREGIEAFF
TRBD1,TRBV6-2/TRBV6-3,few,TRBJ2-7,15,TGTGCCAGCAACCGAGCCGGGACAGGGGCCCACGAGCAGTACTTC,CASNRAGTGAHEQYF
.,TRBV7-8,few,TRBJ1-5,16,TGTGCCAGCAGCTCACCGGGGGGGGGGACTTTCCAGCCCCAGCATTTT,CASSSPGGGTFQPQHF
.,TRBV5-1,few,TRBJ2-6,14,TGCGCCAGCAGCGGGGCGTCTGGGGCCAACGTCCTGACTTTC,CASSGASGANVLTF
.,TRBV28,few,TRBJ2-3,15,TGTGCCAGCACCTCACCGGGACGGTTCACAGATACGCAGTATTTT,CASTSPGRFTDTQYF
TRBD1,TRBV7-3,.,TRBJ2-3,17,TGTGCCAGCAGCTTAACTGGGACAGGGGGCAGCACAGATACGCAGTATTTT,CASSLTGTGGSTDTQYF
.,TRBV5-8,few,TRBJ1-5,15,TGTGCCAGCAGCTTCCAACCCGGGTTGGTTAGGCCCCAGCATTTT,CASSFQPGLVRPQHF
.,TRBV20-1,.,TRBJ2-4,13,TGCAGTGCTAGACCGCTAGCCAAAAACATTCAGTACTTC,CSARPLAKNIQYF
TRBD2,TRBV2,many,TRBJ2-2,15,TGTGCCAGCTCTAGCGGGAGGTTGGCCCCCGGGGAGCTGTTTTTT,CASSSGRLAPGELFF
.,TRBV12-3/TRBV12-4,many,TRBJ2-7,16,TGTGCCAGCAGCCATATAACAGGGCCCAGCTCCTACGAGCAGTACTTC,CASSHITGPSSYEQYF
.,TRBV30,many,TRBJ1-1,12,TGTGCCCTAGGGGGAACGAACACTGAAGCTTTCTTT,CALGGTNTEAFF
.,TRBV4-2,.,TRBJ1-2,16,TGTGCCAGCAGCCAAGAACGCTTGGGGGAAGGCTATGGCTACACCTTC,CASSQERLGEGYGYTF
TRBD1,TRBV7-2,.,TRBJ1-2,17,TGTGCCAGCAGCTTGCCGCTGCAATACAGGGGGGGCTATGGCTACACCTTC,CASSLPLQYRGGYGYTF
TRBD2,TRBV29-1,few,TRBJ2-3,16,TGCAGCGTTGTTCCTGCCGGGACTAGCGGAACAGATACGCAGTATTTT,CSVVPAGTSGTDTQYF
.,TRBV29-1,few,TRBJ1-5,13,TGCAGCGCTGTGACAGGCGCGGGGCAGCCCCAGCATTTT,CSAVTGAGQPQHF
.,TRBV10-3,few,TRBJ1-1,14,TGTGCCATCAGTGTACAGGACGGGGGGACTGAAGCTTTCTTT,CAISVQDGGTEAFF
.,TRBV7-9,.,TRBJ2-7,12,TGTGCCAGCAGCTTAGCGATCGACGAGCAGTACTTC,CASSLAIDEQYF
.,TRBV2,many,TRBJ1-5,14,TGTGCCAGCACTCTTGGGAGGGGAGCCCAGCCCCAGCATTTT,CASTLGRGAQPQHF
.,TRBV6-1,.,TRBJ1-3,16,TGTGCCAGCAGTGAAGTGGCCAGGGGAAGTGGAAACACCATATATTTT,CASSEVARGSGNTIYF
.,TRBV3-1,many,TRBJ2-7,16,TGTGCCAGCAGCCAAGATGGGGTACAGCGCTCCTACGAGCAGTACTTC,CASSQDGVQRSYEQYF